The source of this TCR beta chain is a study of cytomegalovirus exposure and HLA in healthy donors (dated 2017 in TCRdb). Context from the whole study: In an earlier analysis of fewer than 750 of the donors, 276 Gb of sequence data and 100 million or so unique TCR beta sequences from 180 million or so T cells were reported. Roughly 310 gigabases of sequencing data and approximately 93 million unique TCR sequences were included in an early release covering about 700 HLA-typed donors. Among the approximately 420 genotyped donors, about 85% belonged to the genetic ancestry cluster associated with self-reported Caucasian donors. The study aimed to test whether cataloging public T cell receptors could reveal signatures of past pathogen exposure. Using immunosequencing, the study profiled T cell repertoires from 500 to 800 subjects and related those repertoires to cytomegalovirus serostatus. Besides the first cohort of roughly 640 subjects, a separate validation cohort made up of 120 different subjects was used. To predict cytomegalovirus infection status, the study brought together high-throughput TCR immunosequencing, statistical association of individual TCRs with disease status, and machine learning. In a later analysis, previously published TCR beta repertoires from 500 to 750 donors were re-analyzed and high-resolution HLA genotyping was added so that TCR occurrence patterns could be studied. Rather than using new phenotypic data, the later analysis identified candidate immune exposures from TCR beta sequences and from how often those sequences occurred across donors. An earlier analysis of about 620 of the donors applied high-throughput TCR beta sequencing to assess whether each TCR beta V gene segment acted as functional or pseudogenic. Donor age, sex, ethnicity and CMV serostatus were compiled alongside the repertoire data. Genome-wide SNP genotypes for about 60% of the 666 donors were used in a later genetic analysis, which treated that subset as a discovery cohort. All discovery cohort repertoires had been generated using a single sequencing platform. Class I and class II HLA loci were covered by the typing at four-digit resolution. Typing coverage varied by locus: roughly 620-630 donors for A, B, C, DRB1 and DQB1; roughly 560 for DQA1; over 600 for DPA1; roughly 450 for DPB1. Because of strong linkage in the cohort, roughly five DR-DQ haplotypes were treated as single units for association and clustering. On average, 235,054 unique TCR beta nucleotide sequences were sequenced per donor among some 430 genotyped donors of the cohort, with around 19% of those sequences being non-productive.

The library relied on the immunoSEQ multiplex PCR assay. A mixture of 60 forward primers for TCR Vbeta segments and 13 reverse primers for TCR Jbeta segments was used in the multiplex PCR. A multiplex PCR assay on genomic DNA amplified the CDR3 region of rearranged TCR beta genes. The Illumina HiSeq System was used to sequence the amplified TCR beta libraries as 87-base-pair reads. The source study handled its data this way. Across the 600 to 700 repertoires, a later analysis counted roughly 84 million unique TCR beta chains, 9.5 million to 13 million of which were shared by at least two donors. A nearest-neighbor algorithm error-corrected the raw reads and collapsed the reads into unique sequences, merging closely related sequences to remove PCR and sequencing errors. To assign V, D and J gene segments, CDR3 sequences were aligned to IMGT reference sequences. Each retained sequence needed at least a six-nucleotide match to both a V gene segment and a J gene segment. Rearrangements were classified as productive when the CDR3 lacked stop codons and remained in frame with V and J, and all other rearrangements were classified as non-productive. Following IMGT convention, CDR3 was defined as the stretch from the second conserved V-encoded cysteine up to the conserved J-encoded phenylalanine. Sequences without an unambiguous match to a single V gene segment were excluded from the earlier analysis of a few hundred of the donors. In an earlier analysis of 450 to 750 of the donors, a V segment was called functional when productive rearrangements were above 56.7%, and segregating when the standard deviation between donors exceeded 5%. A statistical classification framework was built for diagnosing cytomegalovirus status from the catalog of TCR beta chain sequences. In a later analysis, TCR nucleotide sequences were compared against IMGT/GENE-DB human TR gene sequences so that V and J genes could be assigned. Using the TCRdist pipeline, a later analysis assigned CDR3 sequences along with most-parsimonious VDJ recombination scenarios. In a later analysis, each TCR beta chain was defined by its CDR3 amino acid sequence together with its V-gene family, and reads lacking a unique V-gene family were excluded. To address suspected cross-contamination and a sequencing artifact, a later analysis removed around 600 highly shared, low-generation-probability nucleotide sequences. In a later analysis, a clonal expansion index for each public chain was calculated from normalized within-repertoire ranks of inferred template counts. Generation probabilities in a later analysis came from a VDJ recombination model fitted to out-of-frame rearrangements, and those results were checked against IGoR. In a later analysis, TCR-TCR, TCR-HLA and TCR-CMV co-occurrence was scored with hypergeometric tests, and a repertoire-size bias correction was applied to TCR pairs. To estimate false discovery rates, a later analysis permuted the HLA or CMV assignments 20 times. In a later analysis, co-occurring TCRs were grouped using DBSCAN, and TCRdist sequence similarity was added for clustering within HLA-allele-positive subsets. Co-occurrence clustering excluded repertoires with fewer than 30,000 or more than 120,000 public chains, plus five with anomalous nucleotide sharing. The source is immuneACCESS, and TCRdb retained only in-frame sequences with V and J called. Part of the clones is not carried over; for the studies checked, unresolved V genes explain less than half of this, and the remainder is unexplained. The DNA was the basis for D and trimming; V, J and clone size are from that table. This sample's table has entries for about 210,000 clones. About 1% of the sample belongs to the ten largest clones.

Deletion took 4 bases off V and 0 bases off J, with a span of 10 bases between the germline ends. The CDR3, cysteine through phenylalanine, is 14 amino acids long. The entry retains the CDR3 DNA only, 42 bases that are in frame from base 1. As encoded in the germline V gene, CDR1 is SGHDT while CDR2 is YYEEEE. In regard to this clone: It lacks a known antigen.

The paper's findings and limits, for the study overall: The authors suggested that the approach could potentially be generalized to other disease states and immunological phenotypes. Immune exposure information for the cohort was limited to CMV serostatus. HLA typing was unavailable for some donors at each locus, so association tests used only the typed subset. The study gave a list of over 150 TCR beta chains associated with cytomegalovirus. In a later genetic analysis, fewer N-insertions in productive TCRs were reported among donors in an Asian-associated ancestry cluster than the roughly 700-donor mean. The sequencing pipeline was judged likely to have produced a cluster of highly shared sequence variants as a technical artifact. According to a later analysis, most CMV-associated TCR beta chains appeared to be HLA-restricted, and the HLA associations seemed to be driven largely by CMV exposure. In both the original and validation cohorts, the classifier was reported to diagnose cytomegalovirus status with high specificity and sensitivity. Because counts were too low, about 17 rarely observed V segments, including chromosome 9 orphons, were excluded from the earlier analysis of around 640 of the donors. Presence/absence analyses assumed roughly uniform sequencing depth across donors, an assumption that may not hold. In a later analysis, HLA-associated TCR beta chains were found to be more clonally expanded and to have lower generation probabilities than equally common non-associated chains. The cohort was sequenced for TCR beta chains only, and without alpha or paired-chain data the features that could be detected were limited. An earlier analysis of approximately 570 of the donors showed that most TCR beta V segments appeared in productive rearrangements either about 87% or about 30% of the time, which broadly matched IMGT annotations. A further reported finding was that TCR beta sequences accurately predicted the HLA-A and HLA-B alleles for most subjects in the first cohort. Linkage disequilibrium might explain the correlated functional status among segregating V segments, but an unknown experimental factor could not be excluded. Three of the identified cytomegalovirus-associated TCR beta chains were confirmed in vitro to be specific for cytomegalovirus antigens. A later analysis associated around 16,000 TCR beta sequences with specific HLA alleles at a false discovery rate of 0.05. When HLA alleles, especially DR and DQ, strongly co-occurred, TCR associations were difficult to assign to individual alleles. In a later genetic analysis, a missense DCLRE1C variant was associated with V-gene and J-gene trimming of TCR beta chains, and the association was replicated in an independent cohort. The 87-base-pair reads could not distinguish some IMGT-functional V segments, including TRBV6-2 and TRBV6-3, so those segments were excluded. According to a later analysis, parvovirus B19, influenza, CMV and Epstein-Barr virus appeared linked to several top co-occurrence clusters. A later analysis found that TCR association rates varied across HLA loci, with DRB1 alleles showing the most associated TCRs and HLA-C alleles the fewest. Most TCR sequences were seen in very few donors, while some public TCRs were found in many individuals.

The cohort consisted of some 670 healthy bone marrow donors. Cohort members were all nominally healthy when sampled, although unrecorded immune exposures were likely present. The donor tested CMV seropositive and was one of the 289 seropositive cohort members. A peripheral blood sample was provided by each donor, and peripheral blood mononuclear cells were used for TCR beta sequencing. Genomic DNA extraction from the blood cell samples was performed with the Qiagen DNeasy Blood Extraction Kit. The sequenced sample was PBMCs. The chain is encoded by TRBV5-6 joined to TRBJ2-5; a tentative D match to TRBD1 spans 6 bases. This TCR derives from a woman in her twenties or thirties in good health and CMV-seropositive. The CDR3 has the sequence CASSTRDNQETQYF. The bases are TGTGCCAGCAGCACGAGGGACAACCAAGAGACCCAGTACTTC.